This T cell receptor (beta chain) was recorded in a study of cytomegalovirus exposure and HLA in healthy donors. Between the trimmed V and J ends, which lost 2 bases and 0 bases, there was a span of 11 bases. There are 15 residues in the CDR3. Germline CDR1 and CDR2: MNHNS and SASEGT. PCR involved 60 Vbeta and 13 Jbeta primers. Data came from immunoSEQ multiplex PCR; TCRdb stores just in-frame clones and leaves some out. The table includes about 90,000 clones, 70% to 85% detected once. Sequenced material: PBMCs. The V call is TRBV6-1, the J call TRBJ2-7; perhaps TRBD2 as D (5 bases). This TCR derives from a man between 18 and 29 years old in good health and CMV-seronegative. As DNA, the CDR3 is TGTGCCAGCAGTGAAAGGCGGGTGACCTCCTACGAGCAGTACTTC. Residues: CASSERRVTSYEQYF.